The clone carrying this TCR beta chain turned up a few times. Its antigen is undetermined. This sample is drawn from a study of cytomegalovirus exposure and HLA in healthy donors. Study findings and constraints: In a later analysis, TCR beta V- and J-gene trimming was associated with a missense DCLRE1C variant. Overall, approximately 150 TCR beta chains were annotated as cytomegalovirus-associated. Later on, an analysis tied approximately 15,000 TCR beta sequences to HLA alleles at 0.05 false discovery rate.

The V end was cut by 3 bases, the J end by 9 bases, with 18 bases between. Germline loops: CDR1 MNHEY, CDR2 SMNVEV (reference sequence). CDR3 length: 15 amino acids. The PCR made use of 60 Vbeta and 13 Jbeta primers. Clones were sequenced by immunoSEQ multiplex PCR, and TCRdb holds only the in-frame ones, with some missing. In the table there are approximately 160,000 clones, 64% of which are singletons. The chain recombines TRBV27 with TRBJ1-5, with D perhaps TRBD1 (5 bases). The sample was PBMCs. This clonotype originated in a woman in her 30s in good health and CMV-seropositive. The CDR3 here is CASSFGAGLIRPQHF. The DNA of the CDR3 is TGTGCCAGCAGTTTTGGGGCGGGGCTTATTCGGCCCCAGCATTTT.